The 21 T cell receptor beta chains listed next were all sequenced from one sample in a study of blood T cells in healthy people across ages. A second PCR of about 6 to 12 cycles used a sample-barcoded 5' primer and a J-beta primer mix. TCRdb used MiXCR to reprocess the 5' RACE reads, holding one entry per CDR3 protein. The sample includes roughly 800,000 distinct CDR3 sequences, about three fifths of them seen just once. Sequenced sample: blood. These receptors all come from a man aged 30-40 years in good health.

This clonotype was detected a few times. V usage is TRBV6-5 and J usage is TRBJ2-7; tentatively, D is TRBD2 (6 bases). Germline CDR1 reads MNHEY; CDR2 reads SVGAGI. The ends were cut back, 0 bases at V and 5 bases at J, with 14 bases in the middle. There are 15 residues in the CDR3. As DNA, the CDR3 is TGTGCCAGCAGTTACTCGGGACTTCCTTCGGACGAGCAGTACTTC. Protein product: CASSYSGLPSDEQYF.

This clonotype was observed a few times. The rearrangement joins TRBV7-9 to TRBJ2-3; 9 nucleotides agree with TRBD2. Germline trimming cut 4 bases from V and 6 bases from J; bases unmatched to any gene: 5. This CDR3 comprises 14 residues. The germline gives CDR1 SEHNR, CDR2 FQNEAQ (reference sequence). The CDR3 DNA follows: TGTGCCAGCAGCTCGGGACTAGCACCGGATACGCAGTATTTT. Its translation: CASSSGLAPDTQYF. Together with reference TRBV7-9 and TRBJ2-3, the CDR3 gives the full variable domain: DTGVSQNPRHKITKRGQNVTFRCDPISEHNRLYWYRQTLGQGPEFLTYFQNEAQLEKSRLLSDRFSAERPKGSFSTLEIQRTEQGDSAMYLCASSSGLAPDTQYFGPGTRLTVL.

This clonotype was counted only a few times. The CDR3: CASSYPQAGYTF. In DNA form, the CDR3 reads TGTGCCAGCAGTTACCCGCAGGCGGGCTACACCTTC. The V and J genes are TRBV6-2 or TRBV6-3 and TRBJ1-2; no reliable D call. Trimming pared 2 bases from V and 8 bases from J, leaving 9 bases between. Looked up from germline, CDR1 is MNHEY and CDR2 is SVGEGT. This CDR3 spans 12 amino acids.

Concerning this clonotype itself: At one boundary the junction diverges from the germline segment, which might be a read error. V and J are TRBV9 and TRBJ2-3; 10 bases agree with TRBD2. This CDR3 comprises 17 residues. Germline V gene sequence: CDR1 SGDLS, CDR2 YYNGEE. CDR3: CANSVRSSGGDTDTQYF. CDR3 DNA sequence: TGTGCCAACAGCGTTCGGTCCAGCGGGGGGGATACGGATACGCAGTATTTT.

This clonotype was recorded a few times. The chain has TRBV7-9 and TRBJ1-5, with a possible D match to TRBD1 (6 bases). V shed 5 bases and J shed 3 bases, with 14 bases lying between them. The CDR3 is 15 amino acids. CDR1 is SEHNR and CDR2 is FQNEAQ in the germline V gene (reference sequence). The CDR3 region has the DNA TGTGCCAGCAGCCCAGATACAGGGTTCAATCAGCCCCAGCATTTT. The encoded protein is CASSPDTGFNQPQHF.

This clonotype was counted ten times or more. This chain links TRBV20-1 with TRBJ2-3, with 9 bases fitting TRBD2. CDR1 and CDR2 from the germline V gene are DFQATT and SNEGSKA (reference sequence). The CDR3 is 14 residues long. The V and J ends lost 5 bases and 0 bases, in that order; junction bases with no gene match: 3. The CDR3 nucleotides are TGCAGTGCTGATAGCGGGGGCAGCACAGATACGCAGTATTTT. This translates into CSADSGGSTDTQYF.

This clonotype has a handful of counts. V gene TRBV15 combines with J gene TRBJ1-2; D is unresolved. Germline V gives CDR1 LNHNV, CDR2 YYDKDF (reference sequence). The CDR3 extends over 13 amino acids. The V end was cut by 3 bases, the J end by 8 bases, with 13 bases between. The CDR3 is CATSSVSGFGYTF. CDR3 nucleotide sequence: TGTGCCACCAGCAGCGTCTCTGGCTTCGGCTACACCTTC.

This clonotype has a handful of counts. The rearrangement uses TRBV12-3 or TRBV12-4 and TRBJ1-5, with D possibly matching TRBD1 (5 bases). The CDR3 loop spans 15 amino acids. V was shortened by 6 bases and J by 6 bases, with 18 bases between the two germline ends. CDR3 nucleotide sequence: TGTGCCAGCAGCCCGGACACGCGGATTGGTCAGCCCCAGCATTTT. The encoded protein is CASSPDTRIGQPQHF.

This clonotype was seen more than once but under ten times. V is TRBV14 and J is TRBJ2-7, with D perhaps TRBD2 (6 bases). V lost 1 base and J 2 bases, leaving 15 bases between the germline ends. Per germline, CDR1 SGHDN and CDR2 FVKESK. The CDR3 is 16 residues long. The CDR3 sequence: CASSQAGGKRPYEQYF. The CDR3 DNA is TGTGCCAGCAGCCAAGCCGGGGGTAAGAGGCCCTACGAGCAGTACTTC.

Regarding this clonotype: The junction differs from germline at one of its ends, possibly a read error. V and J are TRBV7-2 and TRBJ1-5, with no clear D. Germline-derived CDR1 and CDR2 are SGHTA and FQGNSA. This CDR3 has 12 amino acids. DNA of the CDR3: TGTGCCGGCAGCACGTACAATCAGCCCCAGCATTTT. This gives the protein CAGSTYNQPQHF. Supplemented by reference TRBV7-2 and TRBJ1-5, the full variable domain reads GAGVSQSPSNKVTEKGKDVELRCDPISGHTALYWYRQSLGQGLEFLIYFQGNSAPDKSGLPSDRFSAERTGGSVSTLTIQRTQQEDSAVYLCAGSTYNQPQHFGDGTRLSIL.

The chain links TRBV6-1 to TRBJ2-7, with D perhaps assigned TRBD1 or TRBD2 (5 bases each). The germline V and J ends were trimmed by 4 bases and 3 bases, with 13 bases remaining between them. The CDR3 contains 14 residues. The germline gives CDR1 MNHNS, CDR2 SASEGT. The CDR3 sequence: CASSAGTTYYEQYF. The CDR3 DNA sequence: TGTGCCAGCAGTGCCGGGACCACCTACTACGAGCAGTACTTC.

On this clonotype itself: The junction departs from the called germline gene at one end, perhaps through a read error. The CDR3 nucleotides read TGCAGTGCTATCCCCGGGACTAGCGGCACAGGTACGCAGTATTTT. Protein product: CSAIPGTSGTGTQYF. The chain combines TRBV20-1 with TRBJ2-3, with TRBD2 matching 11 bases. Germline CDR1 DFQATT, CDR2 SNEGSKA (reference sequence). The CDR3 is 15 amino acids.

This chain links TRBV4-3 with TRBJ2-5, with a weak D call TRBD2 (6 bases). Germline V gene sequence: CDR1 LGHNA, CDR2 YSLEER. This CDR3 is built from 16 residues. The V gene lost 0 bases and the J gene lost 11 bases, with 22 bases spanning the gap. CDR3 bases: TGCGCCAGCAGCCAAGATGGAGCGTCGGAGGGTACGGTGCAGTACTTC. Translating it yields CASSQDGASEGTVQYF.

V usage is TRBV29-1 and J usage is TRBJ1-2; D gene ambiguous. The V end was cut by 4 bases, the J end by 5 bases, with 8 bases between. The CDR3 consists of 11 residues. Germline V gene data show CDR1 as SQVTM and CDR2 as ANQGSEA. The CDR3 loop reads CSVVRVYGYTF. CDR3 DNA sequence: TGCAGCGTTGTTCGGGTATATGGCTACACCTTC.

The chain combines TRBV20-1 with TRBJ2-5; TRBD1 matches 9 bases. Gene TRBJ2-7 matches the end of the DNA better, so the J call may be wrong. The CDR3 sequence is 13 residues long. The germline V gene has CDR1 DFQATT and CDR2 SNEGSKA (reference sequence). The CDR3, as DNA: TGCAGTGCTGCAGGACAGGGGAAGGACGAGCAGTACTTC. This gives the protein CSAAGQGKDEQYF.

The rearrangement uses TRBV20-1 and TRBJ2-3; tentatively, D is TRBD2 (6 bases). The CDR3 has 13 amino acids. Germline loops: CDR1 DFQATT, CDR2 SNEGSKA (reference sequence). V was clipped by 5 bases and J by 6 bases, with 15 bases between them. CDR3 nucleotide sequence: TGCAGTGCTTGGGAACTAGCTCGGGATACGCAGTATTTT. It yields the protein CSAWELARDTQYF.

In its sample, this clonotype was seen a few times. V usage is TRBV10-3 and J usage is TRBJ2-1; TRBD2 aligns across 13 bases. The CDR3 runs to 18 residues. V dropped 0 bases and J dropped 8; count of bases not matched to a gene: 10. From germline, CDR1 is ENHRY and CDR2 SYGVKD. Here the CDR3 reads CAISESTGLAGRLHEQFF. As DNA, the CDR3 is TGTGCCATCAGTGAGTCGACGGGACTAGCGGGACGGCTGCATGAGCAGTTCTTC.

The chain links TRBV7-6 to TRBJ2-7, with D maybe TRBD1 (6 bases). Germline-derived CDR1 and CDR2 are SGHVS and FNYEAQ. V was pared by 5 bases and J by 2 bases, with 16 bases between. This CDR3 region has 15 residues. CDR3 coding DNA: TGTGCCAGCAGCCGCCGCCTGGACAGAACCTACGAGCAGTACTTC. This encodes CASSRRLDRTYEQYF.

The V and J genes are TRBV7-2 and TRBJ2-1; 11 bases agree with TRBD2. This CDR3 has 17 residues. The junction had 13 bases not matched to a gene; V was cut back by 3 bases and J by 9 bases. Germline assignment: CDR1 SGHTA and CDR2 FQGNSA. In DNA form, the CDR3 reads TGTGCCAGCAGCTTCCCTAGCGGGGGGCCCGGTGGAGGTGAGCAGTTCTTC. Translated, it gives CASSFPSGGPGGGEQFF. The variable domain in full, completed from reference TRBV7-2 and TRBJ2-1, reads GAGVSQSPSNKVTEKGKDVELRCDPISGHTALYWYRQSLGQGLEFLIYFQGNSAPDKSGLPSDRFSAERTGGSVSTLTIQRTQQEDSAVYLCASSFPSGGPGGGEQFFGPGTRLTVL.

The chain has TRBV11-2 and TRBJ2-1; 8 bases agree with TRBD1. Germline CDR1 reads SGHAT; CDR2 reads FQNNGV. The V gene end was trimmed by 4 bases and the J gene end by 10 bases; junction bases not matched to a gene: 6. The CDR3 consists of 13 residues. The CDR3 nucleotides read TGTGCCAGCAGCTCCCAGGGGGCCCAAGAGCAGTTCTTC. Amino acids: CASSSQGAQEQFF.

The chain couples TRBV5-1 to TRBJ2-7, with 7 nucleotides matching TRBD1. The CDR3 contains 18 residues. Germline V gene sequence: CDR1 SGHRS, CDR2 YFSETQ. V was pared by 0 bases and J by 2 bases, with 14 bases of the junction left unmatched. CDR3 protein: CASSLAPRTGTVTYEQYF. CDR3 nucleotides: TGCGCCAGCAGCTTGGCACCGAGAACCGGGACAGTCACCTACGAGCAGTACTTC.